The clone carrying this TCR beta chain turned up a few times. What it binds is not known. The record originates from a study of CD8+CD57+ T cells in acquired aplastic anemia. The CDR3 is made up of 14 amino acids. Looked up from germline, CDR1 is SGHRS and CDR2 is YFSETQ. Between the trimmed V and J ends, which lost 0 bases and 2 bases, there was a span of 7 bases. Study-level findings and limits: Patients and controls shared some 30 CD8+ CDR3 sequences.

The use of genomic DNA as template underpinned the TCR beta VDJ and CDR3 profiling. Each CDR3 protein gets one entry after TCRdb re-called the reads with MiXCR. The sample includes about 180,000 distinct CDR3 sequences, roughly 60% of them seen just once. Patients sequenced had flow cytometry evidence of CD8+CD57+ cell expansion. Sequenced: sorted CD4+, CD8+, or CD8+CD57+ T cells (not recorded which) from PBMCs. The chain uses TRBV5-1 and TRBJ2-3; D ambiguous. This sequence originates from a human donor with aplastic anemia. The CDR3 DNA sequence: TGCGCCAGCAGCTTGGCCTTCCTCACAGATACGCAGTATTTT. Its translation is CASSLAFLTDTQYF.